These 23 T cell receptor beta chains were all obtained from the same sample, sequenced in a study of glioma-infiltrating T cells after dendritic cell vaccination. The sample's time point: after dendritic cell vaccination, including at tumor progression/relapse. Assay: immunoSEQ multiplex PCR; the TCRdb copy retains only in-frame clones and omits some. The sample holds tens of thousands of clones, roughly four fifths seen once. This specimen consisted of blood, obtained after dendritic cell vaccination. The receptors derive from a human donor with glioblastoma.

This clone has just a few counts. The rearrangement uses TRBV6-1 and TRBJ1-2; TRBD1 matches at 10 bases. This CDR3 is 14 amino acids long. Germline CDR1 is MNHNS and CDR2 is SASEGT. Trimming at V came to 2 bases and at J to 7 bases, leaving 4 bases not matched to a gene. Here the CDR3 reads CASSELRTGGGYTF. The CDR3 DNA follows: TGTGCCAGCAGTGAATTGAGGACAGGGGGTGGCTACACCTTC.

J is TRBJ2-1 and V is TRBV27; 8 positions match TRBD2. V was pared by 6 bases and J by 9 bases, with 10 bases of the junction left unmatched. Germline V CDR1 and CDR2: MNHEY, SMNVEV (reference sequence). This CDR3 comprises 14 residues. CDR3 residues: CASSTPGLVLEQFF. Here the CDR3 DNA reads TGTGCCAGCAGCACTCCGGGACTAGTTCTTGAGCAGTTCTTC.

The chain links TRBV6-1 to TRBJ2-4; 10 bases line up with TRBD2. Germline CDR1 and CDR2: MNHNS and SASEGT. Losses at the gene ends were 3 bases for V and 1 base for J; bases not matched to a gene: 3. This CDR3 spans 16 amino acids. In nucleotides, the CDR3 is TGTGCCAGCAGTGACCCGGGACTAGCGGCCAAAAACATTCAGTACTTC. The encoded protein is CASSDPGLAAKNIQYF.

The CDR3 nucleotides are TGTGCCAGCAGCGTAGTCCTAGCGGGAGGTAGTGAGCAGTTCTTC. This codes for CASSVVLAGGSEQFF. This chain uses TRBV9 with TRBJ2-1; TRBD2 agrees at 11 bases. CDR3 length: 15 amino acids. V shed 0 bases, J shed 9 bases, and the junction held 5 bases outside the gene matches. Germline CDR1 reads SGDLS; CDR2 reads YYNGEE.

The CDR3 protein is CASSPGGPYEQYV. Written as DNA, the CDR3 is TGTGCCAGCAGCCCAGGGGGCCCCTACGAGCAGTACGTC. V usage is TRBV6-5 and J usage is TRBJ2-7, with 8 positions matching TRBD1. CDR1 MNHEY and CDR2 SVGAGI come from the germline V gene. V gave up 6 bases and J gave up 2 bases; unmatched junction bases: 3. This CDR3 contains 13 residues.

This chain's CDR3 is CASSLGQNYGYTF. The CDR3 DNA is TGTGCCAGCAGCTTAGGACAGAACTATGGCTACACCTTC. The genes are TRBV7-8 and TRBJ1-2; D possibly corresponds to TRBD1 (5 bases). The CDR3 consists of 13 residues. Germline CDR1 SGHVS, CDR2 FQNEAQ. V gave up 1 base and J gave up 2 bases, with 5 bases separating them.

The chain employs TRBV28 and TRBJ1-5; D possibly corresponds to TRBD1 (6 bases). V was clipped by 5 bases and J by 1 base, with 18 bases between them. This CDR3 is built from 17 residues. CDR1 is MDHEN, CDR2 SYDVKM, per germline. The CDR3 is CASSPPNRVRSNQPQHF. The CDR3 coding sequence is TGTGCCAGCAGTCCGCCAAACAGGGTTAGGAGCAATCAGCCCCAGCATTTT.

The table lists this clone with a few counts. The chain couples TRBV9 to TRBJ2-2; D unclear. Trimming stripped 2 bases from V and 8 bases from J, with 13 bases between. This CDR3 comprises 14 residues. Germline-derived CDR1 and CDR2 are SGDLS and YYNGEE. The CDR3 reads CASSVRDGWGELFF. The CDR3 DNA reads as TGTGCCAGCAGCGTTAGAGACGGGTGGGGGGAGCTGTTTTTT.

This chain connects TRBV5-1 to TRBJ2-3; 13 bases line up with TRBD2. The ends lost 3 bases at V and 0 bases at J; junction bases unmatched: 10. Looked up from germline, CDR1 is SGHRS and CDR2 is YFSETQ. The CDR3 consists of 19 residues. In nucleotides, the CDR3 is TGCGCCAGCAGCTCACAACCGGGACTAGCGGGGTATAGCACAGATACGCAGTATTTT. Its protein is CASSSQPGLAGYSTDTQYF.

V gene TRBV5-1 combines with J gene TRBJ1-6; TRBD1 might be the D (6 bases). CDR1 and CDR2 from the germline V gene are SGHRS and YFSETQ. The CDR3 length is 14 residues. V lost 0 bases, J lost 10 bases, and 11 bases lay in between. The CDR3 reads CASSLGQEDSPLHF. The CDR3 coding sequence is TGCGCCAGCAGCTTGGGACAGGAAGACTCACCCCTCCACTTT.

The sample holds one count of this clone. The chain joins TRBV29-1 to TRBJ2-3; D ambiguous. The germline V and J ends were trimmed by 3 bases and 1 base, with 5 bases remaining between them. The CDR3 covers 12 residues. Germline V lookup: CDR1 SQVTM, CDR2 ANQGSEA. The CDR3 protein is CSVDSRTDTQYF. For the CDR3, the DNA is TGCAGCGTTGACTCTCGCACAGATACGCAGTATTTT.

The chain couples TRBV7-3 to TRBJ1-1; D gene ambiguous. Per the germline V gene, CDR1 is SGHTA and CDR2 is FQGTGA. CDR3 length: 13 residues. The ends were cut back, 4 bases at V and 1 base at J, with 7 bases in the middle. The CDR3 DNA is TGTGCCAGCAGCTCAAATTGGAACACTGAAGCTTTCTTT. Encoded protein: CASSSNWNTEAFF.

The J gene is TRBJ1-5, the V gene TRBV7-2; D is undetermined. Deletions cut 2 bases from V and 2 bases from J, with 10 bases between. The CDR3 length is 15 residues. CDR1 and CDR2 (germline): SGHTA, FQGNSA. The CDR3: CASSLTARGNQPQHF. The CDR3 coding sequence is TGTGCCAGCAGCTTAACAGCAAGAGGCAATCAGCCCCAGCATTTT.

The chain has TRBV5-1 and TRBJ1-4, with D hard to call. Germline V gene data show CDR1 as SGHRS and CDR2 as YFSETQ. The CDR3 has 13 amino acids. The V end lost 5 bases, the J end lost 8 bases, and 13 bases lay between the germline ends. The CDR3, as DNA: TGCGCCAGCAGTTATGAGGGAACCGAAAAACTGTTTTTT. Translated: CASSYEGTEKLFF.

The rearrangement joins TRBV6-5 to TRBJ1-1, with D unclear. Trimming shortened V by 2 bases and J by 8 bases, and 18 bases separated the two germline ends. Germline V lookup: CDR1 MNHEY, CDR2 SVGAGI. CDR3 size: 15 residues. In DNA form, the CDR3 reads TGTGCCAGCAGTTACGAGGATCCCACTGAAACGGAAGCTTTCTTT. It is translated as CASSYEDPTETEAFF.

The rearrangement uses TRBV5-1 and TRBJ2-1; 16 nucleotides agree with TRBD2. Trimming took 5 bases from V and 16 from J; bases not matched to a gene: 15. This CDR3 region has 16 residues. Germline V lookup: CDR1 SGHRS, CDR2 YFSETQ. CDR3 bases: TGCGCCAGCAGGACTACCGGGACTAGCGGGGGGGCCGTCTATTTCTTC. Protein sequence: CASRTTGTSGGAVYFF. Full variable domain (remainder filled in from reference TRBV5-1 and TRBJ2-1): KAGVTQTPRYLIKTRGQQVTLSCSPISGHRSVSWYQQTPGQGLQFLFEYFSETQRNKGNFPGRFSGRQFSNSRSEMNVSTLELGDSALYLCASRTTGTSGGAVYFFGPGTRLTVL.

This clone was detected only once. The rearrangement links TRBV27 to TRBJ2-2; TRBD2 matches 7 bases. CDR1 MNHEY and CDR2 SMNVEV come from the germline V gene (reference sequence). CDR3 length: 16 amino acids. V trimming: 3 bases; J trimming: 6 bases; junction bases outside the gene matches: 10. CDR3 sequence reads: CASSFGRGLRPGELFF. CDR3 bases: TGTGCCAGCAGTTTTGGGAGGGGACTCAGACCCGGGGAGCTGTTTTTT.

Only a few counts were recorded for this clone. The CDR3 loop is CASSPQVLLDYGYTF. CDR3 nucleotides: TGTGCCAGCAGCCCACAGGTTCTCCTTGACTATGGCTACACCTTC. V is TRBV27 and J is TRBJ1-2, with D possibly being TRBD1 (5 bases). With 6 bases removed from V and 3 bases from J, the gap between germline ends came to 17 bases. The CDR3 covers 15 residues. The germline V gene has CDR1 MNHEY and CDR2 SMNVEV (reference sequence).

This sequence joins TRBV7-6 and TRBJ2-1; 14 bases align to TRBD2. The germline V gene has CDR1 SGHVS and CDR2 FNYEAQ. There are 18 residues in the CDR3. V gave up 5 bases and J gave up 7 bases; unmatched junction bases: 13. In DNA form, the CDR3 reads TGTGCCAGCAGCCCAGGACTAGCGGGGGGCCCTAAGAGGAATGAGCAGTTCTTC. Translated: CASSPGLAGGPKRNEQFF.

This clone was detected only once. This chain joins TRBV14 and TRBJ1-1; D possibly corresponds to TRBD1 (5 bases). The CDR3 has 13 amino acids. Germline CDR1 SGHDN, CDR2 FVKESK. V was trimmed by 4 bases and J by 3 bases, leaving 9 bases between them. The CDR3 bases are TGTGCCAGCAGCCTACAGGACGACACTGAAGCTTTCTTT. Translation: CASSLQDDTEAFF.

The V call is TRBV5-4, the J call TRBJ1-4; 8 nucleotides match TRBD1. V lost 5 bases, J lost 1 base, and 13 bases stayed unmatched. The germline V gene has CDR1 SGHNT and CDR2 YYREEE (reference sequence). The CDR3 covers 18 residues. CDR3 nucleotide sequence: TGTGCCAGCAGTATCGGACAGGGAGTTCCCCAAACTAATGAAAAACTGTTTTTT. It codes for CASSIGQGVPQTNEKLFF.

The chain joins TRBV19 to TRBJ2-1, with D unclear. The V and J ends lost 5 bases and 0 bases respectively, with 11 bases between them. The CDR3 has 15 amino acids. Germline V gene sequence: CDR1 LNHDA, CDR2 SQIVND (reference sequence). The CDR3 nucleotides are TGTGCCAGTAGTCGCTCGCGTAGCTCCTACAATGAGCAGTTCTTC. Its protein is CASSRSRSSYNEQFF.

CDR3 DNA sequence: TGTGCCAGCAGACCTCGTCTCCTACGGTACGCCGCGACCCAGTACTTC. Translation gives CASRPRLLRYAATQYF. V and J are TRBV27 and TRBJ2-5; D unresolved. The CDR3 is made up of 16 amino acids. The germline CDR1 and CDR2 sequences are MNHEY and SMNVEV (reference sequence). The V end was cut by 6 bases, the J end by 7 bases, with 24 bases between.